The 17 T cell receptor beta chains below all came from one sample that was sequenced in a study of T-cell reconstitution after alpha-beta-depleted transplantation in children. Researchers prepared the TCRbeta library using unique molecular identifiers, the study reports. Via MiXCR, TCRdb re-called the PCR reads, giving one row per CDR3 protein. The sample gives approximately 400,000 distinct CDR3 sequences, around 9.9% of which show up once; roughly 5.5% is in the top ten. The sample was PBMCs from the stem cell graft donor, taken from the stem cell graft. The receptors come from a human donor who donated a stem cell graft to a child with acute myeloid leukemia.

This clonotype was detected many times. The CDR3 here is CSARNPGSVSGANVLTF. The CDR3 DNA follows: TGCAGTGCCCGGAATCCGGGGTCGGTCTCTGGGGCCAACGTCCTGACTTTC. The rearrangement links TRBV20-1 to TRBJ2-6; weak D call: TRBD2 (5 bases). CDR3 length: 17 residues. CDR1 and CDR2 (germline): DFQATT, SNEGSKA (reference sequence). Trimming shortened V by 6 bases and J by 0 bases, and 18 bases separated the two germline ends.

The CDR3 sequence: CSGLAGRETQYF. In DNA form, the CDR3 reads TGCAGCGGACTAGCTGGGCGGGAGACCCAGTACTTC. This sequence joins TRBV29-1 and TRBJ2-5; TRBD2 aligns across 7 bases. The CDR3 loop spans 12 amino acids. The junction had 7 bases not matched to a gene; V was cut back by 7 bases and J by 5 bases. Germline-derived CDR1 and CDR2 are SQVTM and ANQGSEA.

In its sample, this clonotype was seen a few times. The chain carries TRBV9 and TRBJ2-5; D uncertain. Germline V gene data show CDR1 as SGDLS and CDR2 as YYNGEE. This CDR3 spans 14 amino acids. The V end was cut by 2 bases, the J end by 4 bases, with 12 bases between. The CDR3 region has the DNA TGTGCCAGCAGCGTTGGGCAGGCCTCAGAGACCCAGTACTTC. Protein product: CASSVGQASETQYF.

The chain recombines TRBV29-1 with TRBJ2-7; 9 nucleotides match TRBD1. The CDR3 has 13 residues. The germline V gene encodes CDR1 SQVTM and CDR2 ANQGSEA. V dropped 4 bases and J dropped 4; count of bases not matched to a gene: 5. The DNA for the CDR3 is TGCAGCGTTGTGGGACAGGGAGTTTACGAGCAGTACTTC. Amino acid sequence: CSVVGQGVYEQYF.

The chain is built from TRBV7-2 and TRBJ2-1; 9 bases agree with TRBD2. The V and J ends lost 6 bases and 4 bases, in that order; junction bases with no gene match: 7. Germline loops: CDR1 SGHTA, CDR2 FQGNSA. This CDR3 contains 15 residues. CDR3 residues: CASRGSSGTYNEQFF. The CDR3 DNA sequence: TGTGCCAGCAGGGGATCTAGCGGGACTTACAATGAGCAGTTCTTC.

The J gene is TRBJ2-7, the V gene TRBV6-5, with D unclear. CDR3 size: 13 residues. Trimming stripped 8 bases from V and 3 bases from J, with 14 bases between. The germline V gene has CDR1 MNHEY and CDR2 SVGAGI. The CDR3 sequence: CASRPLESYEQYV. The CDR3 region has the DNA TGTGCCAGCCGTCCATTGGAGAGCTACGAGCAGTACGTC.

This clonotype has ten or more counts. The chain couples TRBV20-1 to TRBJ2-4, with a tentative D call TRBD2 (5 bases). This CDR3 spans 15 amino acids. The V end was cut by 6 bases, the J end by 0 bases, with 15 bases between. CDR1 DFQATT and CDR2 SNEGSKA come from the germline V gene (reference sequence). The CDR3 coding sequence is TGCAGTGCGACCCACCCGGGGTTAGCCAAAAACATTCAGTACTTC. Translating gives CSATHPGLAKNIQYF.

This clonotype showed up many times. The V and J genes are TRBV20-1 and TRBJ2-1; D might be TRBD1 (5 bases). The CDR3 runs to 12 residues. Trimming left V 6 bases short and J 5 bases short, with 11 bases between. Germline lookup yields CDR1 DFQATT and CDR2 SNEGSKA (reference sequence). DNA for the CDR3: TGCAGTGCCCCAGGGCGCGACAATGAGCAGTTCTTC. Amino acids: CSAPGRDNEQFF.

This chain uses TRBV11-2 with TRBJ2-1, with D tentatively TRBD2 (6 bases). V lost 7 bases, J lost 5 bases, and 9 bases lay in between. Germline V CDR1 and CDR2: SGHAT, FQNNGV. The length of the CDR3 is 12 residues. CDR3 sequence (DNA): TGTGCCAGCATCGGAGGGGACAATGAGCAGTTCTTC. Translation gives CASIGGDNEQFF.

The V and J genes are TRBV3-1 and TRBJ1-1, with D possibly being TRBD1 (5 bases). Germline CDR1 and CDR2: LGHDT and YNNKEL (reference sequence). V was pared by 2 bases and J by 4 bases, with 11 bases between. The CDR3 runs 14 residues. CDR3: CASSQQGFSTEAFF. The CDR3 DNA reads as TGTGCCAGCAGCCAACAGGGATTTAGCACTGAAGCTTTCTTT.

This clonotype came up a few times. The V call is TRBV12-3 or TRBV12-4, the J call TRBJ2-7, with TRBD1 identical over 7 bases. This CDR3 region has 13 residues. V trimming: 6 bases; J trimming: 2 bases; junction bases outside the gene matches: 4. CDR3 sequence (DNA): TGTGCCAGCAGAGCCGGGACAGCCTACGAGCAGTACTTC. It encodes CASRAGTAYEQYF.

This clonotype was seen more than once but under ten times. In nucleotides, the CDR3 is TGTGCCAGCAGTGAAGCTCTAGGGACTAGCGGGAGACCCAAAAACATTCAGTACTTC. Translating it yields CASSEALGTSGRPKNIQYF. This rearrangement joins TRBV2 to TRBJ2-4; 14 bases match TRBD2. Losses at the gene ends were 0 bases for V and 2 bases for J; bases not matched to a gene: 6. The CDR3 spans 19 residues. Germline values: CDR1 SNHLY, CDR2 FYNNEI.

This clonotype has just a few counts. The J gene is TRBJ2-7, the V gene TRBV29-1, with 7 bases matching TRBD1. CDR3 size: 14 residues. Germline V gene data show CDR1 as SQVTM and CDR2 as ANQGSEA. V shed 3 bases, J shed 5 bases, and the junction held 10 bases outside the gene matches. The CDR3 protein is CSVEDGQAVDEQYF. The DNA of the CDR3 is TGCAGCGTTGAGGATGGACAGGCCGTCGACGAGCAGTACTTC.

This clonotype was found a few times. The chain uses TRBV29-1 and TRBJ2-3, with a weak D call TRBD1 (6 bases). Germline assignment: CDR1 SQVTM and CDR2 ANQGSEA. CDR3 length equals 14 residues. V shed 6 bases and J shed 0 bases, with 13 bases lying between them. The CDR3 nucleotides are TGCAGCGTACGGACAGACCCTAGCACAGATACGCAGTATTTT. Translated: CSVRTDPSTDTQYF.

The chain joins TRBV3-1 to TRBJ2-1; D unresolved. The germline gives CDR1 LGHDT, CDR2 YNNKEL (reference sequence). The V end lost 4 bases, the J end lost 4 bases, and 11 bases lay between the germline ends. The length of the CDR3 is 14 residues. The chain's CDR3 is CASSRQLVYNEQFF. The CDR3 DNA sequence: TGTGCCAGCAGCCGACAATTAGTATACAATGAGCAGTTCTTC.

This chain links TRBV6-6 with TRBJ1-5; D possibly corresponds to TRBD1 (5 bases). Deletions cut 2 bases from V and 13 bases from J, with 12 bases between. There are 12 residues in the CDR3. Germline-derived CDR1 and CDR2 are MNHNY and SVGAGI (reference sequence). CDR3 loop: CASSYNLDKQHF. The CDR3 coding sequence is TGTGCCAGCAGTTACAATCTGGACAAGCAGCATTTT.

In its sample, this clonotype was seen a few times. The rearrangement links TRBV4-1 to TRBJ1-6; D is perhaps TRBD1 (6 bases). V lost 1 base and J 8 bases, leaving 12 bases between the germline ends. Germline V gene lookup returns CDR1 MGHRA and CDR2 YSYEKL. This CDR3 comprises 15 residues. The CDR3 spells CASSQAAQGYSPLHF. In nucleotides, the CDR3 is TGCGCCAGCAGCCAAGCTGCGCAGGGGTATTCACCCCTCCACTTT.